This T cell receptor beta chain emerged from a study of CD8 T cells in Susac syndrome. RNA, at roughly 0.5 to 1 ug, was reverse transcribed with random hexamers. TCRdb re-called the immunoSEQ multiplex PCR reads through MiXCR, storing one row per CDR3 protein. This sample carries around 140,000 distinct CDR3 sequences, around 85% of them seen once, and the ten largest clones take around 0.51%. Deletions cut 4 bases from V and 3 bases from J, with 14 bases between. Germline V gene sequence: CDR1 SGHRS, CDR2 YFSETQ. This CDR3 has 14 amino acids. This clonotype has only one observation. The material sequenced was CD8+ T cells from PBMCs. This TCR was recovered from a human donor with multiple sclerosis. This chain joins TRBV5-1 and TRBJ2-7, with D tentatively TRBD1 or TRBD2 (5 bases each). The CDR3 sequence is CASSNYGTNYEQYF. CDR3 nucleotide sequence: TGCGCCAGCAGCAACTACGGGACGAACTACGAGCAGTACTTC.